The 9 T cell receptor beta chains below come from one sample, sequenced in a study of response to subunit inactivated influenza vaccine. TCRdb re-called the RT-PCR reads through MiXCR, storing one row per CDR3 protein. The data hold around 520,000 distinct CDR3 sequences, with about 25% observed a single time. Sequenced material: CD4+ T cells sorted from PBMCs, taken approximately 5 days after vaccination. These receptors all come from a middle-aged man who received an inactivated influenza vaccine.

V usage is TRBV5-1 and J usage is TRBJ2-7; TRBD1 matches 10 bases. The CDR3 consists of 17 residues. With 5 bases clipped from V and 3 bases from J, the junction kept 14 bases outside the gene matches. Germline V gene data show CDR1 as SGHRS and CDR2 as YFSETQ. CDR3 bases: TGCGCCAGCAGGTCCGTAGGGGGACAGGGGACCTTCTACGAGCAGTACTTC. It translates to CASRSVGGQGTFYEQYF. The full variable domain, in which reference TRBV5-1 and TRBJ2-7 provide the parts outside the CDR3, is KAGVTQTPRYLIKTRGQQVTLSCSPISGHRSVSWYQQTPGQGLQFLFEYFSETQRNKGNFPGRFSGRQFSNSRSEMNVSTLELGDSALYLCASRSVGGQGTFYEQYFGPGTRLTVT.

In this sample, this clonotype turned up many times. This sequence joins TRBV12-3 or TRBV12-4 and TRBJ1-4; possible D gene TRBD1, 6 bases. The V end was cut by 8 bases, the J end by 1 base, with 14 bases between. This CDR3 has 15 residues. CDR3 nucleotide sequence: TGTGCCAGCGGGGGCGGGGTGATAACTAATGAAAAACTGTTTTTT. This translates into CASGGGVITNEKLFF.

In its sample, this clonotype was seen many times. The chain employs TRBV27 and TRBJ1-5, with 7 bases aligning to TRBD1. The V and J ends lost 2 bases and 2 bases, in that order; junction bases with no gene match: 3. Germline lookup yields CDR1 MNHEY and CDR2 SMNVEV (reference sequence). The CDR3 covers 15 residues. The CDR3 here is CASSLRQGGNQPQHF. The CDR3 DNA follows: TGTGCCAGCAGTTTAAGACAGGGCGGCAATCAGCCCCAGCATTTT.

Comments on this clonotype: The junction does not match germline at one end; this may be a read error. V gene TRBV20-1 combines with J gene TRBJ2-5; TRBD2 might be the D (7 bases). Germline V lookup: CDR1 DFQATT, CDR2 SNEGSKA (reference sequence). The CDR3 runs 13 residues. CDR3 region: CSAKLRGGETQYF. In nucleotides, the CDR3 is TGCAGCGCTAAACTGAGGGGGGGGGAGACCCAGTACTTC.

The CDR3 nucleotides are TGTGCCAGCAGTCGCCAGATGAACACTGAAGCTTTCTTT. It yields the protein CASSRQMNTEAFF. The chain carries TRBV27 and TRBJ1-1; no definite D call. The CDR3 extends over 13 amino acids. The germline V gene encodes CDR1 MNHEY and CDR2 SMNVEV (reference sequence). V was trimmed by 5 bases and J by 0 bases, leaving 7 bases between them.

The rearrangement links TRBV30 to TRBJ2-3; D gene ambiguous. V was pared by 3 bases and J by 2 bases, with 9 bases between. CDR3 length equals 13 residues. Germline V gene sequence: CDR1 GTSNPN, CDR2 SVGIG (reference sequence). The CDR3 loop reads CAWSAGSTDTQYF. In DNA, the CDR3 is TGTGCCTGGAGCGCCGGGTCCACAGATACGCAGTATTTT.

This clonotype turned up a few times. This chain uses TRBV7-2 with TRBJ2-7, with no clear D. Germline CDR1 and CDR2: SGHTA and FQGNSA. The CDR3 length is 13 residues. Trimming left V 7 bases short and J 6 bases short, with 16 bases between. The CDR3 loop reads CASTAYDGSEQYF. For the CDR3, the DNA is TGTGCCAGCACTGCTTACGACGGCTCCGAGCAGTACTTC. Together with reference TRBV7-2 and TRBJ2-7, the CDR3 gives the full variable domain: GAGVSQSPSNKVTEKGKDVELRCDPISGHTALYWYRQSLGQGLEFLIYFQGNSAPDKSGLPSDRFSAERTGGSVSTLTIQRTQQEDSAVYLCASTAYDGSEQYFGPGTRLTVT.

The chain employs TRBV7-2 and TRBJ1-3; D is possibly TRBD1 (5 bases). Germline values: CDR1 SGHTA, CDR2 FQGNSA. Trimming removed 2 bases at V and 3 bases at J, with 11 bases between. The CDR3 sequence is 15 residues long. In DNA form, the CDR3 reads TGTGCCAGCAGCTTACGGGGGGGTAGTGGAAACACCATATATTTT. Amino acid sequence: CASSLRGGSGNTIYF.

This clonotype was recorded a few times. V and J are TRBV5-1 and TRBJ1-2, with 8 bases identical to TRBD1. Germline values: CDR1 SGHRS, CDR2 YFSETQ. V lost 1 base, J lost 8 bases, and 7 bases stayed unmatched. The CDR3 contains 14 residues. The CDR3 coding sequence is TGCGCCAGCAGCTTGTTGCAGGGGGCGAACGGCTACACCTTC. It specifies CASSLLQGANGYTF.